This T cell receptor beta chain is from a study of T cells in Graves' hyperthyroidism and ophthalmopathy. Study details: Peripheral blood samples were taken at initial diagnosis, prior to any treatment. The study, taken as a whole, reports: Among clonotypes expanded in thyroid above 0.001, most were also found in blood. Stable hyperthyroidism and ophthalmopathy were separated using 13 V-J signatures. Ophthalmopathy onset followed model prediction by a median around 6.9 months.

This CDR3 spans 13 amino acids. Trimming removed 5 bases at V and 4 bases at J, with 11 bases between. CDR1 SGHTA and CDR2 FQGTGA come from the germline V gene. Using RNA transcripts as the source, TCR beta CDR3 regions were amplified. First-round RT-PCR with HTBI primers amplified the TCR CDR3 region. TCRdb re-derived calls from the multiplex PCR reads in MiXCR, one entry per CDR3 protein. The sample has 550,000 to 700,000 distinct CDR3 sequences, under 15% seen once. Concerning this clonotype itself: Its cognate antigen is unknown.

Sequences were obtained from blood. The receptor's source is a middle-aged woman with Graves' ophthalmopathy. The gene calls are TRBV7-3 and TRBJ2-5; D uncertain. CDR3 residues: CASSIQWGETQYF. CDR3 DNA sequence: TGTGCCAGCAGCATCCAGTGGGGAGAGACCCAGTACTTC. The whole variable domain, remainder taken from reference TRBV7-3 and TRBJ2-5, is GAGVSQTPSNKVTEKGKYVELRCDPISGHTALYWYRQSLGQGPEFLIYFQGTGAADDSGLPNDRFFAVRPEGSVSTLKIQRTERGDSAVYLCASSIQWGETQYFGPGTRLLVL.